This TCR beta chain was observed in a study of vaccination and CD4 T cells after COVID-19. The V end lost 4 bases, the J end lost 2 bases, and 12 bases lay between the germline ends. The germline gives CDR1 DFQATT, CDR2 SNEGSKA (reference sequence). The CDR3 consists of 14 residues. Findings of the study overall: There was no significant change from around 19 to 38 median reactive clonotypes. A median 86.3% of convalescent patients' SARS-CoV-2-reactive clones emerged only after vaccination.

This clonotype occurred a few times. Antigen unknown. This sample's treatment: roughly ten-day PBMC culture with coronavirus spike peptide pools or control peptides (ViraFEST assay). Positive tests by PCR, dated March to December 2020, predated US Alpha, Beta and Delta variants. The Oncomine TCR Beta short-read assay was applied to DNA of cultured CD4+ T cells. A single record per CDR3 protein comes from TCRdb applying MiXCR to the PCR reads. The sample contains about 15,000 distinct CDR3 sequences, about two fifths of which appear only once. This TCR derives from a human donor who had recovered from COVID-19. This sample comprised CD4+ T cells from blood, cultured in vitro, obtained before SARS-CoV-2 vaccination. The chain recombines TRBV20-1 with TRBJ1-5, with D possibly TRBD1 on 6 matching bases. CDR3 nucleotide sequence: TGCAGTGCTAACCCCCACAGGGGCAATCAGCCCCAGCATTTT. This sequence encodes CSANPHRGNQPQHF.